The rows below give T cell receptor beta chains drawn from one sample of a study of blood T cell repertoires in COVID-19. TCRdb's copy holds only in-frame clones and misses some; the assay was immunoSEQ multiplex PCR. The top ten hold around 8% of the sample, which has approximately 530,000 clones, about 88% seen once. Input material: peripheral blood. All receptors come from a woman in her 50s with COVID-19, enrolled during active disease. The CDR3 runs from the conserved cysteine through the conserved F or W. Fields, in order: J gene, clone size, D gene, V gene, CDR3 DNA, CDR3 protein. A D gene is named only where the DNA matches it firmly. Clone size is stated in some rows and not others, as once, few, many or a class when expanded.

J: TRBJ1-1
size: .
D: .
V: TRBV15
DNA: TGTGCCACCAGCAGAGATAGGGGTTGGGAAGCTTTCTTT
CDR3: CATSRDRGWEAFF

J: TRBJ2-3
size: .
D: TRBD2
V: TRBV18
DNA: TGTGCCAGCTCACCTATTTATGATCTAGCGGGGGTCGGAAAAGATACGCAGTATTTT
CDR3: CASSPIYDLAGVGKDTQYF

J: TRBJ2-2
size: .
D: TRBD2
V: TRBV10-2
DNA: TGCGCCAGCAAGCTAGCGGGGGCCCACACCGGGGAGCTGTTTTTT
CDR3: CASKLAGAHTGELFF

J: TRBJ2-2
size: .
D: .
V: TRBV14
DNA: TGTGCCAGCAGCCCGACAGGAAACACCGGGGAGCTGTTTTTT
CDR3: CASSPTGNTGELFF

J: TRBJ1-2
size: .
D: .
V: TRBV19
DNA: TGTGCCAGTAGGGAGGGCTCGGGGTATGGCTACACCTTC
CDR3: CASREGSGYGYTF

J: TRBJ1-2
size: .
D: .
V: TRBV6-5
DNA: TGTGCCAGCAGAAGGGGGGGGCAGGGAACCGGTGGCTACACCTTC
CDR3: CASRRGGQGTGGYTF

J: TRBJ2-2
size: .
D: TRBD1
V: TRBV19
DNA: TGTGCCAGTAATAAGGGACAGGGGGTCGGGGAGCTGTTTTTT
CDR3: CASNKGQGVGELFF

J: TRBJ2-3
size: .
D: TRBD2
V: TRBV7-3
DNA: TGTGCCAGCAGCTCCCAGGCGGGGGGGTCCACAGATACGCAGTATTTT
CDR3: CASSSQAGGSTDTQYF

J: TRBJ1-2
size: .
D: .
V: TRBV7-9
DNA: TGTGCCAGCAGCGGAACCCAGGGTTTGAATTCCGTGGAGTGGGGCTACACCTTC
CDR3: CASSGTQGLNSVEWGYTF

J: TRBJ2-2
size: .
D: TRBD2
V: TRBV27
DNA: TGTGCCACTGGGGGGGGAACCGGGGAGCTGTTTTTT
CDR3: CATGGGTGELFF

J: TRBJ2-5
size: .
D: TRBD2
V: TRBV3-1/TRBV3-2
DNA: TGTGCCAGCAGCTCCCGAGCCGGGACTAGCGGGGGAGCGTACCAAGAGACCCAGTACTTC
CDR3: CASSSRAGTSGGAYQETQYF

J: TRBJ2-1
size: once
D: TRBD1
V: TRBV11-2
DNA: TGTGCCAGCAGCAATGGACAGGGTTACGGTGAGCAGTTCTTC
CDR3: CASSNGQGYGEQFF

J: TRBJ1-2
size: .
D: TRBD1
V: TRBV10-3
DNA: TGTGCCATCAGCGGTGGGGGACCAGGGGGCGATGGCTACACCTTC
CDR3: CAISGGGPGGDGYTF

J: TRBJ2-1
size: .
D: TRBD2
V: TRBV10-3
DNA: TGTGCCATCAGTGAGTCACCAGCGGGGGGTGGCAATGAGCAGTTCTTC
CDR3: CAISESPAGGGNEQFF

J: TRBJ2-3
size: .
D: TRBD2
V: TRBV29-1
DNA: TGCAGCGTCCCTAGCGGGGGGCGGACAGATACGCAGTATTTT
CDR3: CSVPSGGRTDTQYF

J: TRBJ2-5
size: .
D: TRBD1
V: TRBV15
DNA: TGTGCCACCAGCAGAGATCTGGGGACAGAGGAGACCCAGTACTTC
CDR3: CATSRDLGTEETQYF

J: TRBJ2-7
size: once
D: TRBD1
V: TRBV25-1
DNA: TGTGCCAGCAGTGCCCCGGGACAGGGGGCGTGGGAGCAGTACTTC
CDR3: CASSAPGQGAWEQYF

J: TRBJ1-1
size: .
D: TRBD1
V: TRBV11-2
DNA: TGTGCCAGCAGCTTAGATGGGACAGGGGTAACTGAAGCTTTCTTT
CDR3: CASSLDGTGVTEAFF

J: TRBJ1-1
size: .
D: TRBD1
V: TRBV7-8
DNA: TGTGCCAGCAGCCGTTGGACAGGGGGTAGCACTGAAGCTTTCTTT
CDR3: CASSRWTGGSTEAFF

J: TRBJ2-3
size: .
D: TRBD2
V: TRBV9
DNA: TGTGCCAGCAGCGCGATGGGCGGGGGGGCCTCTGGCACAGATACGCAGTATTTT
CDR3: CASSAMGGGASGTDTQYF

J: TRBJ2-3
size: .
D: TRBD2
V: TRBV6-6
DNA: TGTGCCAGCAGCCGCGAACGAGCGGGGGCCCGAGATACGCAGTATTTT
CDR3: CASSRERAGARDTQYF

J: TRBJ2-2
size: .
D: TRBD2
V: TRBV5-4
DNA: TGTGCCAGCAGCTTGATTAGCGGGGGGTCCGGGGAGCTGTTTTTT
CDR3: CASSLISGGSGELFF

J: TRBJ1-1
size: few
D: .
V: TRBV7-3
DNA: TGTGCCAGCAGCTCGACAGTGGCGGGAACTGAAGCTTTCTTT
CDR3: CASSSTVAGTEAFF

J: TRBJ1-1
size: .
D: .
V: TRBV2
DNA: TGTGCCAGCAGTGATGGGGGCAACACTGAAGCTTTCTTT
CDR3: CASSDGGNTEAFF

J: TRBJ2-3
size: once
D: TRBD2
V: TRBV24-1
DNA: TGTGCCACCAGTGACCTAGCGGGGAAGGCCACAGATACGCAGTATTTT
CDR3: CATSDLAGKATDTQYF

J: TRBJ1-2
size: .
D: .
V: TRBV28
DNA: TGTGCCAGCAGTCCCGACAGCCCCTATGGCTACACCTTC
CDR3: CASSPDSPYGYTF

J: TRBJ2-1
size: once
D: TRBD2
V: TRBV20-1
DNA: TGCAGTGCTAGTAGCGGGGGCACCTACAATGAGCAGTTCTTC
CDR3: CSASSGGTYNEQFF

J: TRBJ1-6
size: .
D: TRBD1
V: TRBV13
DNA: TGTGCCAGCAGCTTCGGGACAGGGGGGAATTCACCCCTCCACTTT
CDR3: CASSFGTGGNSPLHF

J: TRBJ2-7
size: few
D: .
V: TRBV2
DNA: TGTGCCGCCCGCCAGGGTGAAGAGCAGTACTTC
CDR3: CAARQGEEQYF

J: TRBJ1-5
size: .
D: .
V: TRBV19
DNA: TGTGCCAGTAGTTCCCTCGGGCGGGGTAATCAGCCCCAGCATTTT
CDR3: CASSSLGRGNQPQHF

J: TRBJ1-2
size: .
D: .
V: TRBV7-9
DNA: TGTGCCAGCAGCCGAGGGGGGGAAAGGAGAGGATTC
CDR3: CASSRGGERRGF

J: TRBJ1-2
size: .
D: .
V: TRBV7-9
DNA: TGTGCCAGCAGCGGGGGGAGCTATGGCTACACCTTC
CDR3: CASSGGSYGYTF

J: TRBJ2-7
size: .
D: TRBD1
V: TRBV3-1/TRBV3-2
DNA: TGTGCCAGCAGCCAAGGACCGGGACAGAACTACGAGCAGTACTTC
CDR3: CASSQGPGQNYEQYF

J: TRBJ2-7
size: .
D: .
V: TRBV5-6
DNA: TGTGCCAGCAGCTTCCAGGGTGAGCAGTACTTC
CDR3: CASSFQGEQYF

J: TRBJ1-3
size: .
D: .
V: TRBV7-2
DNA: TGTGCCAGCAGCCCAAATTACAGGGGAAACACCATATATTTT
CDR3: CASSPNYRGNTIYF

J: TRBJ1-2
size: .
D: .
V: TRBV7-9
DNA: TGTGCCAGCAAGGAGGCTGCTAACTATGGCTACACCTTC
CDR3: CASKEAANYGYTF

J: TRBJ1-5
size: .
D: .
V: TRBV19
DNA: TGTGCCAGTAGTATTATGGGGGGGTCGGGCAATCAGCCCCAGCATTTT
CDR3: CASSIMGGSGNQPQHF

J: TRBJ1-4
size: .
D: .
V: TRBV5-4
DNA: TGTGCCAGCAGCTTGGACATGATTAATGAAAAACTGTTTTTT
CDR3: CASSLDMINEKLFF

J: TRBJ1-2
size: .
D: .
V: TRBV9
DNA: TGTGCCAGCAGGGAACCCCGGACAGACGACTATGGCTACACCTTC
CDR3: CASREPRTDDYGYTF

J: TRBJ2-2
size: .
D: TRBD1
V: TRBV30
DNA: TGTGCCTGGGGACCGTGGGACAGGGGGCAAAACGGGGAGCTGTTTTTT
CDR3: CAWGPWDRGQNGELFF

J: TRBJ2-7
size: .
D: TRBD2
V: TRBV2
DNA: TGTGCCAGCAGTCCCGGGGGGAACGAGCAGTACTTC
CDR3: CASSPGGNEQYF

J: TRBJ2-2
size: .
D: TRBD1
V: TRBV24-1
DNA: TGTGCCACCAGTCCCCTGGGACAGTCGAACACCGGGGAGCTGTTTTTT
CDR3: CATSPLGQSNTGELFF

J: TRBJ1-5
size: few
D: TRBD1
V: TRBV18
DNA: TGTGCCAGCTCACCGAACAGGGGGGCCGGCAATCAGCCCCAGCATTTT
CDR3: CASSPNRGAGNQPQHF

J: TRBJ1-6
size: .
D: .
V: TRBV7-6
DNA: TGTGCCAGCAGCTTAGCACCGGGGAATAATTCACCCCTCCACTTT
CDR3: CASSLAPGNNSPLHF

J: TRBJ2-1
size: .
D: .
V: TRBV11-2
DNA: TGTGCCAGCAGCATTGTATATGAGCAGTTCTTC
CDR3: CASSIVYEQFF

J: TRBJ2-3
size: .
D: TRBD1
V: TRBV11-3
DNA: TGTGCCAGCAGCTTGAGGACAGGGGAGACAGATACGCAGTATTTT
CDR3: CASSLRTGETDTQYF

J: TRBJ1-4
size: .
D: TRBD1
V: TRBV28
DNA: TGTGCCAGCAGTACAGGGGGCCGGGTTGAAAAACTGTTTTTT
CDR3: CASSTGGRVEKLFF

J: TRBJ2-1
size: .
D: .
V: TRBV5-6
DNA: TGTGCCAGCACCCTAGGAAGCTCCTACAATGAGCAGTTCTTC
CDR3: CASTLGSSYNEQFF

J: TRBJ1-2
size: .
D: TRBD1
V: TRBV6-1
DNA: TGTGCCAGCAGTGAGGGTCAGGGGGGCGTAGGTGGCTACACCTTC
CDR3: CASSEGQGGVGGYTF

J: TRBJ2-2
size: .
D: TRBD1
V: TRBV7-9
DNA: TGTGCCAGCAGCTTAGGACAGGGGGACACCGGGGAGCTGTTTTTT
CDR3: CASSLGQGDTGELFF

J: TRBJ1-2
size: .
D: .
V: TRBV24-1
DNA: TGTGCCACCAGTGATTTACCGGGGAAGGTAAAGGGCTACACCTTC
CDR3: CATSDLPGKVKGYTF

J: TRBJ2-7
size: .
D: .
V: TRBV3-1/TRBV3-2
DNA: TGTGCCAGCAGCCAAGAGGTCCAAGGGGGCTACGAGCAGTACTTC
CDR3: CASSQEVQGGYEQYF

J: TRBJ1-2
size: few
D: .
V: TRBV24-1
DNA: TGTGCCACCAGTGATGCGGTCCAATCTGGCTACACCTTC
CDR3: CATSDAVQSGYTF

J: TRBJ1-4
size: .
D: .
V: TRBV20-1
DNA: TGCAGTGCTAGTGCAGGGTTTGGGCATAATGAAAAACTGTTTTTT
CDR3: CSASAGFGHNEKLFF